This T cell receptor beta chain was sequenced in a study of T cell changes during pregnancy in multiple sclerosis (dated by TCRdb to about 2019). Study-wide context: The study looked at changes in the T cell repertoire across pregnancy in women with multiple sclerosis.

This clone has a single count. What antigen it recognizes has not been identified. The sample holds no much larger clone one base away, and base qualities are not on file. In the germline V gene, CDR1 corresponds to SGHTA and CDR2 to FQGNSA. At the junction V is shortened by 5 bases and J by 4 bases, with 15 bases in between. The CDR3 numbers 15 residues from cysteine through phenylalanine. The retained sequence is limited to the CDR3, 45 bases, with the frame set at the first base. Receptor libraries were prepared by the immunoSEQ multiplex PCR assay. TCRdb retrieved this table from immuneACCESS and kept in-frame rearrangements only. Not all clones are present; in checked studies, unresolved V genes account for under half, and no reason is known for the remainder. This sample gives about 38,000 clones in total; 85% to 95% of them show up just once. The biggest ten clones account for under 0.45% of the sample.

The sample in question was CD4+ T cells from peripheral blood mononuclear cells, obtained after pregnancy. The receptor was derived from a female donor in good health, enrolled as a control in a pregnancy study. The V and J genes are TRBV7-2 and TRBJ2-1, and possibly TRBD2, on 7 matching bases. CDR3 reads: CASSIGGGGYNEQFF. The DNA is TGTGCCAGCAGCATCGGGGGCGGGGGATACAATGAGCAGTTCTTC.